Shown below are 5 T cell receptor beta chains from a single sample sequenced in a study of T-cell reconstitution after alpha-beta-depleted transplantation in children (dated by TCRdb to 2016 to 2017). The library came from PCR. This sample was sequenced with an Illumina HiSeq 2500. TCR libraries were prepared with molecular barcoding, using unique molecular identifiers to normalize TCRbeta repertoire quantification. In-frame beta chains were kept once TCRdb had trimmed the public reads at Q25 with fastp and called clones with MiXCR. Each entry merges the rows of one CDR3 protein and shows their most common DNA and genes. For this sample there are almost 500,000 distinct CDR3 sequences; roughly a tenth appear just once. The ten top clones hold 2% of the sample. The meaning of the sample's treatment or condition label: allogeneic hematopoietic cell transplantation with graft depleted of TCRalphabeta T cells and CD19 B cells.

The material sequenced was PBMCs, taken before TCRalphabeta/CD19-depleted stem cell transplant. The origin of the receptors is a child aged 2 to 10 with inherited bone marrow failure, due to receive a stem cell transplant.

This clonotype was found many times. In DNA, the CDR3 is TGTGCCAGCAGGGGCTTCGGCAGCCGGGACTATCACAATGAGCAGTTCTTC. Its translation is CASRGFGSRDYHNEQFF. This chain uses TRBV11-1 with TRBJ2-1; 7 nucleotides align to TRBD2. V was clipped by 6 bases and J by 5 bases; unmatched bases: 16. Per germline, CDR1 SGHAT and CDR2 FQDESV (reference sequence). The CDR3 runs 17 residues.

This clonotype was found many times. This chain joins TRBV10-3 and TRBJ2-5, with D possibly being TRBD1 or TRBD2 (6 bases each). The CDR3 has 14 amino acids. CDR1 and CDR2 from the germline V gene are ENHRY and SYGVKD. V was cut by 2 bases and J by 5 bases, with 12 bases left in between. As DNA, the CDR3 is TGTGCCATCAGTGAGAGTGGGGGGCCGGAGACCCAGTACTTC. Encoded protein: CAISESGGPETQYF.

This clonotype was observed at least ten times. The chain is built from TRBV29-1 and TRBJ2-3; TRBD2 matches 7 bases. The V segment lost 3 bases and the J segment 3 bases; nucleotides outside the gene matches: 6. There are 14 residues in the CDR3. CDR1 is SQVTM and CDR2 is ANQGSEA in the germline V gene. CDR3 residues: CSVDSVGGTDTQYF. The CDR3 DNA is TGCAGCGTTGACTCCGTGGGGGGGACAGATACGCAGTATTTT.

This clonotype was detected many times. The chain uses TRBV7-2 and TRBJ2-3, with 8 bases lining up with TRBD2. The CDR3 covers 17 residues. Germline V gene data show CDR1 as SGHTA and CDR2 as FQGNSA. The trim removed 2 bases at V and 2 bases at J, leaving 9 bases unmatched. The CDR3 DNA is TGTGCCAGCAGCTTACTAGGACTAGCCGAGTCCACAGATACGCAGTATTTT. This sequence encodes CASSLLGLAESTDTQYF.

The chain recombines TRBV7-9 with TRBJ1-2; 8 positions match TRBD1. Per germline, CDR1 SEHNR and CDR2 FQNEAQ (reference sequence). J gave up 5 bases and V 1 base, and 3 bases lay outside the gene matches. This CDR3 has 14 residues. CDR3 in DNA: TGTGCCAGCAGCTTAGGACAGGGGATGTATGGCTACACCTTC. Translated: CASSLGQGMYGYTF.